This T cell receptor beta chain was sequenced during a study of blood T cell repertoires in COVID-19. About the research overall: The cDNA or gDNA used as material had been derived from T cells, B-cell-depleted T cells, or PBMCs.

Germline V CDR1 and CDR2: LGHNA, YNFKEQ. V lost 0 bases and J lost 7; bases outside the gene matches: 7. This CDR3 spans 16 amino acids. TCRdb keeps only in-frame clones here, not all; method: immunoSEQ multiplex PCR. The sample yields about 230,000 clones, roughly four fifths seen once. Sequenced input: peripheral blood. The source is a woman aged 45-60 years with acute or convalescent COVID-19. This sequence joins TRBV4-2 and TRBJ2-1, with 9 bases matching TRBD2. CDR3 coding DNA: TGTGCCAGCAGCCAAGATGGGCTAGCGGGATCGAATGAGCAGTTCTTC. Encoded protein: CASSQDGLAGSNEQFF.